This section outlines one T cell receptor (beta chain) sequence together with its context. This sample was taken from a study of blood T cell repertoires in COVID-19. Study background: T cells, B-cell-depleted T cells, or PBMCs provided the cDNA or gDNA that served as material.

Adults between about 18 and 95 years of age took part from under 25 US areas. Clinical history as reported by participants underpinned cohort assignment. The CDR3 contains 21 residues. The V gene's germline CDR1 is MNHEY and CDR2 SVGEGT. V gave up 4 bases and J gave up 0 bases; unmatched junction bases: 15. Original methodology: Amplified reference gene primers provided the basis for estimating nucleated cell counts. TCRdb's copy holds only in-frame clones and misses some; the assay was immunoSEQ multiplex PCR. That table gives V, J and clone size, and the DNA gave D and trimming. The sample includes some 300,000 clones, more than 75% of them seen just once.

The origin of this receptor is a man aged 25 to 40 who had recovered from COVID-19. The chain is built from TRBV6-2 or TRBV6-3 and TRBJ2-3; 14 bases fit TRBD2. Sequenced sample: PBMCs or T cells enriched from blood (not recorded which). CDR3 DNA: TGTGCCAGCAGTTCCCCCGGGACAGGGACTAGCGGGGGTCATAGCACAGATACGCAGTATTTT. This translates into CASSSPGTGTSGGHSTDTQYF.